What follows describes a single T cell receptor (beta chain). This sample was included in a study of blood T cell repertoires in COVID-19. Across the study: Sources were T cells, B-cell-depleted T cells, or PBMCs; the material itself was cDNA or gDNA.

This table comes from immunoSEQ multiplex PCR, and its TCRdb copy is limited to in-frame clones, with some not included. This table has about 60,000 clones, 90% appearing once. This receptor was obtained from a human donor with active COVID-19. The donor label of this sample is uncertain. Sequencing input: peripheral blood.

The CDR3 coding sequence is TGTGCCAGCAGCTTATCCCGGGGGGACTATGGCTACACCTTC. Translated, it gives CASSLSRGDYGYTF. The rearrangement joins TRBV7-9 to TRBJ1-2; a possible D gene is TRBD1 (5 bases). V gave up 2 bases and J gave up 3 bases, with 10 bases separating them. Germline CDR1 reads SEHNR; CDR2 reads FQNEAQ (reference sequence). There are 14 residues in the CDR3.